Presented here are 21 T cell receptor beta chains from one specimen sequenced in a study of blood T cell repertoires in COVID-19. Sequencing used immunoSEQ multiplex PCR; TCRdb keeps in-frame clones, though not all of them. The sample contains about 180,000 clones, roughly three quarters of which appear only once. Sequencing was carried out using PBMCs or T cells enriched from blood (not recorded which). The receptors derive from a man between 60 and 75 years old who had been exposed to COVID-19.

The rearrangement joins TRBV29-1 to TRBJ1-5; the D is unclear. Trimming shortened V by 6 bases and J by 4 bases, and 13 bases separated the two germline ends. This CDR3 region has 13 residues. Germline CDR1 is SQVTM and CDR2 is ANQGSEA. The CDR3 loop is CSVGEQTNQPQHF. CDR3 DNA sequence: TGCAGCGTCGGCGAGCAGACTAATCAGCCCCAGCATTTT.

This clone was recorded only once. The CDR3: CASSPRASQPSADTQYF. CDR3 in DNA: TGTGCCAGTAGTCCTCGGGCTAGCCAACCCAGCGCAGATACGCAGTATTTT. J is TRBJ2-3 and V is TRBV19; the D gene is possibly TRBD2 (5 bases). Per the germline V gene, CDR1 is LNHDA and CDR2 is SQIVND (reference sequence). Trimming removed 5 bases from V and 4 bases from J, with 22 bases in between. The CDR3 extends over 17 amino acids.

This clone appeared a single time. This chain connects TRBV11-2 to TRBJ2-3; D possibly corresponds to TRBD2 (6 bases). This CDR3 is built from 16 residues. V dropped 2 bases and J dropped 5 bases, with 17 bases sitting between them. Germline CDR1 reads SGHAT; CDR2 reads FQNNGV. CDR3 bases: TGTGCCAGCAGCTTAACCATAGGGAGGTTTGTAGATACGCAGTATTTT. The encoded protein is CASSLTIGRFVDTQYF.

V and J are TRBV24-1 and TRBJ2-3; possible D gene TRBD1, 6 bases. CDR1 KGHDR and CDR2 SFDVKD come from the germline V gene. The CDR3 runs to 17 residues. Trimming removed 4 bases at V and 0 bases at J, with 16 bases between. CDR3 loop: CATSDPGQKQSTDTQYF. The CDR3 coding sequence is TGTGCCACCAGTGACCCCGGACAGAAACAGAGCACAGATACGCAGTATTTT.

V usage is TRBV11-3 and J usage is TRBJ2-3; the match to TRBD1 covers 7 bases. Germline assignment: CDR1 SGHNT and CDR2 YENEEA. The J segment lost 2 bases and the V segment lost 5 bases, leaving 7 bases of the junction unmatched. This CDR3 is 15 amino acids long. In nucleotides, the CDR3 is TGTGCCAGCAGCCCACAGGGGCGCCTCACAGATACGCAGTATTTT. It codes for CASSPQGRLTDTQYF.

This sequence joins TRBV11-3 and TRBJ1-1; TRBD1 agrees at 8 bases. Germline values: CDR1 SGHNT, CDR2 YENEEA. V was pared by 2 bases and J by 5 bases, with 13 bases of the junction left unmatched. This CDR3 is 17 amino acids long. The CDR3 DNA follows: TGTGCCAGCAGCTTAACTACCGGGACAGGACGTTGGACTGAAGCTTTCTTT. Amino acids: CASSLTTGTGRWTEAFF.

The chain links TRBV27 to TRBJ2-3; a weak D match, TRBD1 (6 bases). Per germline, CDR1 MNHEY and CDR2 SMNVEV (reference sequence). Trimming took 3 bases from V and 0 from J, leaving 7 bases between them. CDR3 length equals 14 residues. CDR3 nucleotide sequence: TGTGCCAGCAGTTTTCAGGGGAGCACAGATACGCAGTATTTT. It yields the protein CASSFQGSTDTQYF.

The CDR3 sequence is CASSLRHRGGYTF. DNA for the CDR3: TGTGCCAGCAGTTTACGTCATAGAGGTGGCTACACCTTC. The rearrangement uses TRBV12-3 or TRBV12-4 and TRBJ1-2; no firm D call. V lost 2 bases, J lost 7 bases, and 11 bases lay in between. This CDR3 contains 13 residues.

The chain joins TRBV11-2 to TRBJ1-5; tentative D call: TRBD1 (5 bases). This CDR3 is built from 14 residues. V lost 5 bases and J 3 bases, leaving 11 bases between the germline ends. Germline V CDR1 and CDR2: SGHAT, FQNNGV. The CDR3 is CASSPQGYNQPQHF. CDR3 coding DNA: TGTGCCAGCAGCCCTCAGGGATACAATCAGCCCCAGCATTTT.

The chain combines TRBV5-1 with TRBJ1-3, with D possibly matching TRBD1 (6 bases). The CDR3 consists of 16 residues. Trimming removed 0 bases at V and 0 bases at J, with 10 bases between. CDR1 is SGHRS and CDR2 is YFSETQ in the germline V gene. In DNA, the CDR3 is TGCGCCAGCAGCTTGGGCCAGGGGTCCTCTGGAAACACCATATATTTT. Its protein product is CASSLGQGSSGNTIYF.

J is TRBJ2-7 and V is TRBV21-1; the D call of TRBD1 is as the table states it, not checked on the DNA. TRBV21-1 is reported as a pseudogene. The CDR3 sequence is 18 residues long. The CDR3 reads CASSKILTPEGASYEQYF. Here the CDR3 DNA reads TGTGCCAGCAGCAAAATCCTGACGCCGGAAGGGGCTTCCTACGAGCAGTACTTC.

The chain's CDR3 is CASSGRQGLYGYTF. DNA for the CDR3: TGTGCCAGCAGCGGTCGACAGGGCCTATATGGCTACACCTTC. This chain uses TRBV9 with TRBJ1-2; TRBD1 agrees at 7 bases. Germline V lookup: CDR1 SGDLS, CDR2 YYNGEE. CDR3 size: 14 residues. Losses at the gene ends were 3 bases for V and 5 bases for J; bases not matched to a gene: 7.

V gene TRBV7-3 combines with J gene TRBJ2-1, with D maybe TRBD2 (5 bases). Looked up from germline, CDR1 is SGHTA and CDR2 is FQGTGA. V was clipped by 5 bases and J by 7 bases, with 21 bases between them. This CDR3 spans 16 amino acids. CDR3 DNA: TGTGCCAGCAGCCCACGGGTCGGCGGGTTTTATAATGAGCAGTTCTTC. Protein sequence: CASSPRVGGFYNEQFF.

V is TRBV2 and J is TRBJ1-5, with 7 bases that match TRBD1. The CDR3 totals 13 residues. The germline gives CDR1 SNHLY, CDR2 FYNNEI. With 6 bases clipped from V and 7 bases from J, the junction kept 6 bases outside the gene matches. The CDR3 loop is CASSGDSGQPQHF. DNA for the CDR3: TGTGCCAGCAGCGGGGACAGCGGACAGCCCCAGCATTTT.

This clone was observed at least ten times. This sequence joins TRBV19 and TRBJ1-1; tentatively, D is TRBD1 (6 bases). The CDR3 is 14 residues long. The germline V and J ends were trimmed by 3 bases and 7 bases, with 15 bases remaining between them. The germline V gene encodes CDR1 LNHDA and CDR2 SQIVND (reference sequence). In DNA, the CDR3 is TGTGCCAGTAGTATGGGGGCCCGGACGGGTGAAGCTTTCTTT. Protein product: CASSMGARTGEAFF.

This clone was detected only once. The rearrangement links TRBV27 to TRBJ1-2; D ambiguous. Per the germline V gene, CDR1 is MNHEY and CDR2 is SMNVEV (reference sequence). Trimming stripped 0 bases from V and 5 bases from J, with 16 bases between. The CDR3 has 16 amino acids. The CDR3 is CASSLSWQTLGYGYTF. DNA for the CDR3: TGTGCCAGCAGTTTATCGTGGCAGACCCTAGGTTATGGCTACACCTTC.

The chain combines TRBV10-2 with TRBJ2-1, with D possibly TRBD1 on 6 matching bases. Germline CDR1 and CDR2: WSHSY and SAAADI. The CDR3 spans 15 residues. With 0 bases removed from V and 9 bases from J, the gap between germline ends came to 15 bases. DNA of the CDR3: TGCGCCAGCAGTGAGTCGTCAGGGGTAGGGAGTGAGCAGTTCTTC. Protein: CASSESSGVGSEQFF.

The rearrangement links TRBV18 to TRBJ2-1; 12 positions match TRBD2. CDR1 and CDR2 (germline): KGHSH, LQKENI. V lost 1 base to trimming and J lost 0 bases; unmatched junction nucleotides: 7. There are 19 residues in the CDR3. The CDR3 region is CASSPLGTSGSSSYNEQFF. The CDR3 DNA sequence: TGTGCCAGCTCACCACTCGGGACTAGCGGGTCGAGCTCCTACAATGAGCAGTTCTTC.

The chain joins TRBV7-8 to TRBJ1-1; no clear D. V was trimmed by 5 bases and J by 6 bases, leaving 10 bases between them. Per the germline V gene, CDR1 is SGHVS and CDR2 is FQNEAQ. The CDR3 spans 12 residues. CDR3 sequence: CASSLSGAEAFF. The CDR3 nucleotides read TGTGCCAGCAGCCTCAGCGGCGCTGAAGCTTTCTTT.

V and J are TRBV29-1 and TRBJ2-1; 8 bases match TRBD2. Germline trimming cut 3 bases from V and 9 bases from J; bases unmatched to any gene: 10. CDR1 and CDR2 from the germline V gene are SQVTM and ANQGSEA. The CDR3 loop spans 14 amino acids. In nucleotides, the CDR3 is TGCAGCGTTGATAGTAGCGGGATCGGCGCTGAGCAGTTCTTC. This translates into CSVDSSGIGAEQFF.

The V gene is TRBV28, the J gene TRBJ2-5; D ambiguous. V was pared by 6 bases and J by 5 bases, with 7 bases between. Germline V gives CDR1 MDHEN, CDR2 SYDVKM. This CDR3 has 11 amino acids. CDR3 DNA sequence: TGTGCCAGCAGGAATCGGGAGACCCAGTACTTC. Its translation: CASRNRETQYF.